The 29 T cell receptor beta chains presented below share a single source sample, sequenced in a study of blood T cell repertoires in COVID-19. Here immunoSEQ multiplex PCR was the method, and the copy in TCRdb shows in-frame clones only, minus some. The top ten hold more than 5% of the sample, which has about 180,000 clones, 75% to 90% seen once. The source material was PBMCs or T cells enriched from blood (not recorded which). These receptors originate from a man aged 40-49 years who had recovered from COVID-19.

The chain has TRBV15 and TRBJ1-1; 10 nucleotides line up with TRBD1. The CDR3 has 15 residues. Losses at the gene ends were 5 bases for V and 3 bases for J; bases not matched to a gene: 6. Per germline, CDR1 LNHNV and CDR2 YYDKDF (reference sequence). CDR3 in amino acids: CATSFRQGAHTEAFF. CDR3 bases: TGTGCCACCAGCTTCAGACAGGGGGCACACACTGAAGCTTTCTTT.

Here the CDR3 DNA reads TGTGCCAGCAGCTTAGGCCGGGACTCCTATGGCTACACCTTC. Its protein is CASSLGRDSYGYTF. The chain employs TRBV11-1 and TRBJ1-2; D possibly corresponds to TRBD1 (5 bases). The CDR3 loop spans 14 amino acids. Germline CDR1 and CDR2: SGHAT and FQDESV (reference sequence). V lost 1 base to trimming and J lost 4 bases, with 10 bases between them.

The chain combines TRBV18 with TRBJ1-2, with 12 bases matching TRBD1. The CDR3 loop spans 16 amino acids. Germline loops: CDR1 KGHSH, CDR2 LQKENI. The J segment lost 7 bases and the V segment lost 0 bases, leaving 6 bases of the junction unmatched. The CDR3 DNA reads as TGTGCCAGCTCACCACCGGGGGACAGGGGGCGAGGTGGCTACACCTTC. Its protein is CASSPPGDRGRGGYTF. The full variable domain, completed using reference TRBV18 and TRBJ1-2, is NAGVMQNPRHLVRRRGQEARLRCSPMKGHSHVYWYRQLPEEGLKFMVYLQKENIIDESGMPKERFSAEFPKEGPSILRIQQVVRGDSAAYFCASSPPGDRGRGGYTFGSGTRLTVV.

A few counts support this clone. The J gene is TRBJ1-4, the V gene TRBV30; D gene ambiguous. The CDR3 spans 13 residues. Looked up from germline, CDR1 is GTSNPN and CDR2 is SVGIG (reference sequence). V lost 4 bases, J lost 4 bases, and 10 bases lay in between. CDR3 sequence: CAWMAGFNEKLFF. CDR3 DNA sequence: TGTGCCTGGATGGCGGGGTTTAATGAAAAACTGTTTTTT.

This chain's CDR3 is CASRSGTGNNQPQHF. CDR3 DNA sequence: TGTGCCAGCAGGTCCGGGACAGGGAACAATCAGCCCCAGCATTTT. The chain employs TRBV7-2 and TRBJ1-5; TRBD1 aligns across 9 bases. Germline V gene lookup returns CDR1 SGHTA and CDR2 FQGNSA. The CDR3 loop spans 15 amino acids. J was trimmed by 3 bases and V by 6 bases; bases with no gene match: 6.

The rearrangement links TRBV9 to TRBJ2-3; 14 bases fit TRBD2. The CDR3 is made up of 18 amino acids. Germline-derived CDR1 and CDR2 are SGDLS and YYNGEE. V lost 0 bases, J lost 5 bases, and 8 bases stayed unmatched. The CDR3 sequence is CASSVARGLAGVRDTQYF. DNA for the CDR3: TGTGCCAGCAGCGTAGCTCGGGGACTAGCGGGAGTCAGAGATACGCAGTATTTT.

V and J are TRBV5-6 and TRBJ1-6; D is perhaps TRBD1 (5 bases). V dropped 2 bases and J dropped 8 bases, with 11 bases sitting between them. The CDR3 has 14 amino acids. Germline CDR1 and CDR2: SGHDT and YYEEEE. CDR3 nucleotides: TGTGCCAGCAGCTTCAATCAGGGATATTCACCCCTCCACTTT. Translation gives CASSFNQGYSPLHF.

DNA for the CDR3: TGTGCCAGCAGCTTAGTTCAGGGGGCTGGTGGCTACACCTTC. It codes for CASSLVQGAGGYTF. The V call is TRBV11-2, the J call TRBJ1-2; 8 bases fit TRBD1. With V trimmed by 1 base and J by 7 bases, 5 bases remained unmatched. Germline values: CDR1 SGHAT, CDR2 FQNNGV. The CDR3 is 14 residues long.

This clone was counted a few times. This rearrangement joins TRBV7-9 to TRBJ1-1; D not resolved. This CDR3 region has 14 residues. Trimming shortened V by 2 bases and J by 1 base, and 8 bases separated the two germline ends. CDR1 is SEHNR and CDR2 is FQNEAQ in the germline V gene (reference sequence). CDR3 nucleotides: TGTGCCAGCAGCTTAAAACAGTCGAACACTGAAGCTTTCTTT. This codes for CASSLKQSNTEAFF.

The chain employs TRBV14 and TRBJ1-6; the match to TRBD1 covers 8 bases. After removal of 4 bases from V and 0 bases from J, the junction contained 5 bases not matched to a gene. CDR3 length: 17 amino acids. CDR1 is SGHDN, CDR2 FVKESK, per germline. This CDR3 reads CASSRRTGNSYNSPLHF. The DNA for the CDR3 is TGTGCCAGCAGCCGAAGGACAGGGAACTCCTATAATTCACCCCTCCACTTT.

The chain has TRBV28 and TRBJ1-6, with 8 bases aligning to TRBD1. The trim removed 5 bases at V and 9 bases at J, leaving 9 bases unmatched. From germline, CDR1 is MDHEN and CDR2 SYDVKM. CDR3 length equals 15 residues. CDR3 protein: CASSLGRTGSSPLHF. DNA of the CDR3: TGTGCCAGCAGTCTCGGAAGGACAGGGAGTTCACCCCTCCACTTT.

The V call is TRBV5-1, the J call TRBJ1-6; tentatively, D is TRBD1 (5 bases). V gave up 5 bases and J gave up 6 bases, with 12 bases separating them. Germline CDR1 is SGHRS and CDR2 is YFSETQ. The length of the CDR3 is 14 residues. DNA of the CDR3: TGCGCCAGCAGACTCGGACAAGCTAATTCACCCCTCCACTTT. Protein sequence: CASRLGQANSPLHF. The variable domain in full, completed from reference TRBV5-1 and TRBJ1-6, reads KAGVTQTPRYLIKTRGQQVTLSCSPISGHRSVSWYQQTPGQGLQFLFEYFSETQRNKGNFPGRFSGRQFSNSRSEMNVSTLELGDSALYLCASRLGQANSPLHFGNGTRLTVT.

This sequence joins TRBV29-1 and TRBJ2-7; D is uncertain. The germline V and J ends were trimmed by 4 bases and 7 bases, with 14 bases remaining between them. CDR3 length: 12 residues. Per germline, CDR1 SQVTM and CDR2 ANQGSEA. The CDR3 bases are TGCAGCGTTGCGCCCTTGACGGGTGAGCAGTACTTC. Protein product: CSVAPLTGEQYF.

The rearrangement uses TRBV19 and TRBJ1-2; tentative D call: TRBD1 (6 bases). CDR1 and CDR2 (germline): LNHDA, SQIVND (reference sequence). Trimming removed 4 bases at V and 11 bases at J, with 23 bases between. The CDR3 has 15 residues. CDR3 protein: CASSREPGHNIGYTF. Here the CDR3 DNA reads TGTGCCAGTAGTAGGGAACCGGGACACAATATCGGGTACACCTTC.

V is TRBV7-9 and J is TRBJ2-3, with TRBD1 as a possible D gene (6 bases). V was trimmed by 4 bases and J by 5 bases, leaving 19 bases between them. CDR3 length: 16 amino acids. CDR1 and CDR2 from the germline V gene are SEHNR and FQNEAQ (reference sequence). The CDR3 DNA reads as TGTGCCAGCAGCTGGGATGGGCAGGGGAAAAAAGATACGCAGTATTTT. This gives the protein CASSWDGQGKKDTQYF. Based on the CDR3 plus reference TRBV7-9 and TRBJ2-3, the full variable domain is DTGVSQNPRHKITKRGQNVTFRCDPISEHNRLYWYRQTLGQGPEFLTYFQNEAQLEKSRLLSDRFSAERPKGSFSTLEIQRTEQGDSAMYLCASSWDGQGKKDTQYFGPGTRLTVL.

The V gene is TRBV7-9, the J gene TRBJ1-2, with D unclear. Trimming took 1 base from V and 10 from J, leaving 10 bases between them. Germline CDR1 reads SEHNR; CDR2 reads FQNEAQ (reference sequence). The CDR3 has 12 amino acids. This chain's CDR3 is CASSLGVLYYTF. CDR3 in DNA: TGTGCCAGCAGCTTAGGCGTGCTATACTACACCTTC. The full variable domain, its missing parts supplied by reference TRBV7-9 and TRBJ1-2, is DTGVSQNPRHKITKRGQNVTFRCDPISEHNRLYWYRQTLGQGPEFLTYFQNEAQLEKSRLLSDRFSAERPKGSFSTLEIQRTEQGDSAMYLCASSLGVLYYTFGSGTRLTVV.

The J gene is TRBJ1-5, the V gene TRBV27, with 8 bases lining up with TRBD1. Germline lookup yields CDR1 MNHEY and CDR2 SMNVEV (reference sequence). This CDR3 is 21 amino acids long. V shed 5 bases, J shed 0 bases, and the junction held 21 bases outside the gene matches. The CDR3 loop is CASSPLDRGSAREYSNQPQHF. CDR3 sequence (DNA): TGTGCCAGCAGTCCACTCGACAGGGGAAGTGCCCGAGAGTATAGCAATCAGCCCCAGCATTTT.

The CDR3 DNA is TGTGCCTGGAGTGGGACAGGGAGCCACGAGCAGTACTTC. Its protein is CAWSGTGSHEQYF. The rearrangement links TRBV30 to TRBJ2-7, with 8 positions matching TRBD1. The CDR3 totals 13 residues. Germline V gene lookup returns CDR1 GTSNPN and CDR2 SVGIG (reference sequence). The V segment lost 1 base and the J segment 5 bases; nucleotides outside the gene matches: 4.

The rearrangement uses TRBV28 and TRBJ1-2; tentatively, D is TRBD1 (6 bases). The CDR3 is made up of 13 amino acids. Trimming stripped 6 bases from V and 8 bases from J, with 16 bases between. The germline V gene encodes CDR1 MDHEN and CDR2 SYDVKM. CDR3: CASSLTGLRGYTF. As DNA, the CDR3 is TGTGCCAGCAGCCTTACAGGGTTAAGGGGCTACACCTTC.

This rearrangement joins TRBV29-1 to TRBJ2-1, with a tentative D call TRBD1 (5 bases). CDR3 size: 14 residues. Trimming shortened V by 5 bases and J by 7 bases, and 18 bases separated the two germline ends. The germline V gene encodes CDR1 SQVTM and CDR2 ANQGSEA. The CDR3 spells CSVLLVLPGNEQFF. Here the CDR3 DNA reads TGCAGCGTTTTGCTAGTTCTCCCAGGGAATGAGCAGTTCTTC.

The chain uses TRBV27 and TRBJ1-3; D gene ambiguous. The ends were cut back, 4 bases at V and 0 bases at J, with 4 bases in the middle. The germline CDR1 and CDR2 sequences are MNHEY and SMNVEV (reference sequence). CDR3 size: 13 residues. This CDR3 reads CASSSGSGNTIYF. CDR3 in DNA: TGTGCCAGCAGTTCGGGCTCTGGAAACACCATATATTTT.

This chain's CDR3 is CASSPIDEAPQHF. The DNA for the CDR3 is TGTGCCAGCTCTCCCATTGACGAGGCGCCCCAGCATTTT. The chain couples TRBV18 to TRBJ1-5; no reliable D call. Germline loops: CDR1 KGHSH, CDR2 LQKENI. This CDR3 contains 13 residues. V was cut by 6 bases and J by 9 bases, with 15 bases left in between. The full variable domain, in which reference TRBV18 and TRBJ1-5 provide the parts outside the CDR3, is NAGVMQNPRHLVRRRGQEARLRCSPMKGHSHVYWYRQLPEEGLKFMVYLQKENIIDESGMPKERFSAEFPKEGPSILRIQQVVRGDSAAYFCASSPIDEAPQHFGDGTRLSIL.

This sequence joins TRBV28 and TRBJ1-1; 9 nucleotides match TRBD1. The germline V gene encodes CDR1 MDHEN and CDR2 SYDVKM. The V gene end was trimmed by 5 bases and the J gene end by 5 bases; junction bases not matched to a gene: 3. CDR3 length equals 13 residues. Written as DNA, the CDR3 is TGTGCCAGCAGTCGGACAGGGGAAACTGAAGCTTTCTTT. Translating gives CASSRTGETEAFF.

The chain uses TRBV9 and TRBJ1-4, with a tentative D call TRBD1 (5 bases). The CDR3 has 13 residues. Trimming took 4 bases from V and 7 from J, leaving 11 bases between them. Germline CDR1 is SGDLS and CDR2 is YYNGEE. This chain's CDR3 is CASSQGRAEKLFF. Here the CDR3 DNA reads TGTGCCAGCAGCCAAGGCAGGGCTGAAAAACTGTTTTTT.

The CDR3, as DNA: TGCGCCAGCAGCTTGGGACAGGGCGGAGGGGGTGAGCAGTTCTTC. As protein: CASSLGQGGGGEQFF. The V gene is TRBV5-1, the J gene TRBJ2-1; possibly TRBD1 for D (7 bases). From germline, CDR1 is SGHRS and CDR2 YFSETQ. Trimming took off 0 bases at V and 9 bases at J, with 16 bases between the two ends. The CDR3 extends over 15 amino acids.

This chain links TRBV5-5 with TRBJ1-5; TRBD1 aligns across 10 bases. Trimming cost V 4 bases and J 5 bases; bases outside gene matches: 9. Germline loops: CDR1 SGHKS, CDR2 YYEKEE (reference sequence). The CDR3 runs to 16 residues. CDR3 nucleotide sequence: TGTGCCAGCAGCGCTTTGACAGGGGGCATCTATCAGCCCCAGCATTTT. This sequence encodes CASSALTGGIYQPQHF.

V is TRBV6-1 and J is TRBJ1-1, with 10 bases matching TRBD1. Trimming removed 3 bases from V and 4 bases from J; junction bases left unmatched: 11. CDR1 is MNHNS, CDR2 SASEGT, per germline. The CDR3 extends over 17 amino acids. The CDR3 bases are TGTGCCAGCAGTGATAGGGACAGGGGACTTTCGGGCACTGAAGCTTTCTTT. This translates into CASSDRDRGLSGTEAFF.

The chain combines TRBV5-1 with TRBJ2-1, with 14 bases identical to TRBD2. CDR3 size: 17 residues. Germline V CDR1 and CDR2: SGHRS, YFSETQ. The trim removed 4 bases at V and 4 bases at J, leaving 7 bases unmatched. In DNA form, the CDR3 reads TGCGCCAGCAGCGAAGGACTAGCGGGAGGACCATACAATGAGCAGTTCTTC. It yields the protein CASSEGLAGGPYNEQFF.

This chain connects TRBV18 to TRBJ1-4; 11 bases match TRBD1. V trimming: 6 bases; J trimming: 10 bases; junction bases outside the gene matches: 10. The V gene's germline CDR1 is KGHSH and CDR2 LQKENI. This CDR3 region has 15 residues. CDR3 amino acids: CASSPSEDRGRKLFF. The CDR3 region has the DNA TGTGCCAGCTCCCCGTCAGAGGACAGGGGGCGAAAACTGTTTTTT.